These 32 T cell receptor beta chains were all obtained from the same sample, sequenced in a study of T cells after yellow fever vaccination. TCRdb redid the calling of the 5' RACE reads with MiXCR, one entry per CDR3 protein. The repertoire includes some 120,000 distinct CDR3 sequences, around 15% of them detected once, and about 42% sits in the top ten. Sequences were derived from CD8+ T cells sorted from PBMCs, sampled 5 days after the yellow fever booster vaccination. These receptors were obtained from a man aged 18 to 35 who received the YFV17D yellow fever vaccine.

This clonotype was seen a few times. The J gene is TRBJ1-2, the V gene TRBV12-3 or TRBV12-4; the D is unclear. This CDR3 is 15 amino acids long. Trimming removed 8 bases from V and 2 bases from J, with 18 bases in between. In DNA form, the CDR3 reads TGTGCCAGCGACCTCTATTTGCCCGAAAACTATGGCTACACCTTC. Its translation: CASDLYLPENYGYTF.

The gene calls are TRBV5-1 and TRBJ2-1; 8 bases fit TRBD1. The CDR3 is 14 residues long. J was trimmed by 8 bases and V by 0 bases; bases with no gene match: 4. CDR1 and CDR2 (germline): SGHRS, YFSETQ. This CDR3 reads CASSLAGGKHEQFF. CDR3 DNA sequence: TGCGCCAGCAGCTTGGCAGGGGGCAAGCATGAGCAGTTCTTC.

The chain uses TRBV4-2 and TRBJ2-3; perhaps TRBD1 as D (5 bases). There are 14 residues in the CDR3. Germline values: CDR1 LGHNA, CDR2 YNFKEQ. Trimming stripped 6 bases from V and 2 bases from J, with 12 bases between. The CDR3 protein is CASRPPDNTDTQYF. For the CDR3, the DNA is TGTGCCAGCAGACCACCGGACAACACAGATACGCAGTATTTT.

This clonotype was seen more than once but under ten times. The CDR3 nucleotides read TGTGCCAGCAGTTGGAGGGGGGGCTTAAGCTCCTACAATGAGCAGTTCTTC. It translates to CASSWRGGLSSYNEQFF. The rearrangement joins TRBV27 to TRBJ2-1; tentatively, D is TRBD2 (7 bases). This CDR3 comprises 17 residues. V gave up 4 bases and J gave up 0 bases, with 16 bases separating them. The germline gives CDR1 MNHEY, CDR2 SMNVEV (reference sequence).

This clonotype was seen a handful of times. The CDR3, as DNA: TGTGCCAGCAGTTTACGTTTTAGCGGGGGACGGAACACCGGGGAGCTGTTTTTT. Amino acids: CASSLRFSGGRNTGELFF. The chain uses TRBV27 and TRBJ2-2, with TRBD2 matching over 9 bases. The CDR3 consists of 18 residues. J gave up 1 base and V 2 bases, and 8 bases lay outside the gene matches. Looked up from germline, CDR1 is MNHEY and CDR2 is SMNVEV (reference sequence).

The chain couples TRBV18 to TRBJ2-7; possibly TRBD2 for D (5 bases). The CDR3 is made up of 14 amino acids. Germline loops: CDR1 KGHSH, CDR2 LQKENI. Trimming cost V 5 bases and J 0 bases, with 11 bases left between them. This chain's CDR3 is CASSERADSYEQYV. The CDR3 nucleotides read TGTGCCAGCTCAGAGAGGGCCGACTCCTACGAGCAGTACGTC.

This clonotype was found a few times. This chain links TRBV5-1 with TRBJ2-7, with D possibly TRBD2 on 5 matching bases. The CDR3 is made up of 15 amino acids. The germline V and J ends were trimmed by 7 bases and 3 bases, with 20 bases remaining between them. Per germline, CDR1 SGHRS and CDR2 YFSETQ. The chain's CDR3 is CASRVAIGINYEQYF. The CDR3, as DNA: TGCGCCAGCCGCGTAGCGATAGGAATTAACTACGAGCAGTACTTC.

J is TRBJ2-1 and V is TRBV5-5, with TRBD1 identical over 10 bases. CDR3 size: 15 residues. Germline CDR1 reads SGHKS; CDR2 reads YYEKEE (reference sequence). V lost 4 bases to trimming and J lost 9 bases; unmatched junction nucleotides: 10. The CDR3 DNA reads as TGTGCCAGCAGCAGCCCGGGACAGGGGCTGGGTGAGCAGTTCTTC. Protein product: CASSSPGQGLGEQFF.

CDR3 amino acids: CASGGLAGPPGELFF. The DNA of the CDR3 is TGCGCCAGCGGAGGACTAGCGGGGCCCCCCGGGGAGCTGTTTTTT. The chain couples TRBV5-1 to TRBJ2-2; 12 bases are a match to TRBD2. J was trimmed by 6 bases and V by 7 bases; bases with no gene match: 7. The CDR3 contains 15 residues. Germline CDR1 reads SGHRS; CDR2 reads YFSETQ.

V and J are TRBV7-2 and TRBJ2-5; 10 bases map to TRBD1. V lost 5 bases, J lost 2 bases, and 2 bases stayed unmatched. The V gene's germline CDR1 is SGHTA and CDR2 FQGNSA. There are 14 residues in the CDR3. CDR3 in DNA: TGTGCCAGCAGCCGACAGGGGGCTCAAGAGACCCAGTACTTC. It encodes CASSRQGAQETQYF. Based on the CDR3 plus reference TRBV7-2 and TRBJ2-5, the full variable domain is GAGVSQSPSNKVTEKGKDVELRCDPISGHTALYWYRQSLGQGLEFLIYFQGNSAPDKSGLPSDRFSAERTGGSVSTLTIQRTQQEDSAVYLCASSRQGAQETQYFGPGTRLLVL.

This clonotype has only a few counts. The chain uses TRBV5-1 and TRBJ2-2; 8 bases match TRBD1. J gave up 7 bases and V 5 bases, and 1 base lay outside the gene matches. The CDR3 runs 12 residues. CDR1 is SGHRS, CDR2 YFSETQ, per germline. CDR3 DNA sequence: TGCGCCAGCAGACAGGGGGTCGGGGAGCTGTTTTTT. Protein: CASRQGVGELFF.

The table lists this clonotype with many counts. The V call is TRBV5-5, the J call TRBJ1-6, with D unresolved. This CDR3 has 15 residues. Deletions cut 2 bases from V and 10 bases from J, with 16 bases between. Germline V lookup: CDR1 SGHKS, CDR2 YYEKEE (reference sequence). CDR3 residues: CASSFSSGVMSPLHF. The CDR3 bases are TGTGCCAGCAGCTTCAGTTCCGGGGTTATGTCACCCCTCCACTTT.

The genes are TRBV25-1 and TRBJ2-7; TRBD2 matches at 7 bases. Germline V gene lookup returns CDR1 MGHDK and CDR2 SYGVNS. Unmatched junction bases numbered 6, after V lost 5 bases and J lost 5 bases. This CDR3 has 13 residues. The CDR3 reads CASSRMAGDEQYV. The CDR3 DNA sequence: TGTGCCAGCAGTCGCATGGCGGGGGACGAGCAGTACGTC.

The gene calls are TRBV4-1 and TRBJ1-1; D is possibly TRBD1 (6 bases). With 1 base removed from V and 5 bases from J, the gap between germline ends came to 11 bases. The CDR3 totals 14 residues. Germline V gene lookup returns CDR1 MGHRA and CDR2 YSYEKL. The CDR3 region is CASSQVDRGTEAFF. CDR3 sequence (DNA): TGCGCCAGCAGCCAAGTGGATAGGGGGACTGAAGCTTTCTTT.

CDR3: CASSHQKGNEKLFF. The CDR3 nucleotides are TGTGCCAGCAGCCATCAGAAGGGGAATGAAAAACTGTTTTTT. This chain connects TRBV11-2 to TRBJ1-4, with D tentatively TRBD1 (5 bases). The germline CDR1 and CDR2 sequences are SGHAT and FQNNGV. The CDR3 consists of 14 residues. Trimming removed 5 bases from V and 5 bases from J, with 12 bases in between.

The genes are TRBV27 and TRBJ2-2, with a weak D call TRBD1 (5 bases). With 3 bases removed from V and 6 bases from J, the gap between germline ends came to 8 bases. CDR3 length equals 13 residues. The germline gives CDR1 MNHEY, CDR2 SMNVEV (reference sequence). This chain's CDR3 is CASSLGPPGELFF. DNA of the CDR3: TGTGCCAGCAGTTTGGGGCCCCCCGGGGAGCTGTTTTTT.

Ten or more counts support this clonotype. The V call is TRBV5-4, the J call TRBJ2-5; the match to TRBD2 covers 7 bases. V gave up 4 bases and J gave up 2 bases; unmatched junction bases: 2. The germline V gene has CDR1 SGHNT and CDR2 YYREEE (reference sequence). The CDR3 totals 13 residues. The CDR3 region is CASSRTRQETQYF. In nucleotides, the CDR3 is TGTGCCAGCAGCCGGACTAGACAAGAGACCCAGTACTTC.

This clonotype was counted at least ten times. The rearrangement joins TRBV4-3 to TRBJ2-7; TRBD1 might be the D (5 bases). V lost 3 bases to trimming and J lost 2 bases, with 14 bases between them. Germline lookup yields CDR1 LGHNA and CDR2 YSLEER. This CDR3 contains 15 residues. In DNA form, the CDR3 reads TGCGCCAGCAGCCACCTCCTGACAGACACCTACGAGCAGTACTTC. This encodes CASSHLLTDTYEQYF.

This sequence joins TRBV6-2 or TRBV6-3 and TRBJ2-5; maybe TRBD2 (6 bases). V lost 6 bases and J 5 bases, leaving 28 bases between the germline ends. The CDR3 loop spans 18 amino acids. Germline V gene lookup returns CDR1 MNHEY and CDR2 SVGEGT. CDR3 sequence reads: CASSPIATGLFWGETQYF. CDR3 DNA sequence: TGTGCCAGCAGCCCAATCGCTACAGGACTATTCTGGGGGGAGACCCAGTACTTC.

This clonotype was counted only a few times. The V and J genes are TRBV4-2 and TRBJ2-3; D not certain. The CDR3 totals 13 residues. Trimming took 1 base from V and 6 from J, leaving 8 bases between them. Germline CDR1 reads LGHNA; CDR2 reads YNFKEQ. The CDR3 nucleotides are TGTGCCAGCAGCCAAGTTTTATGGGATACGCAGTATTTT. Translating gives CASSQVLWDTQYF.

This clonotype was seen a few times. This sequence joins TRBV7-2 and TRBJ1-4; unclear D gene. The CDR3 is 12 residues long. Germline V lookup: CDR1 SGHTA, CDR2 FQGNSA. Between the trimmed V and J ends, which lost 7 bases and 8 bases, there was a span of 11 bases. CDR3 nucleotides: TGTGCCAGCACCGGGTCAGAGGAAAAACTGTTTTTT. This codes for CASTGSEEKLFF.

This clonotype was observed at least ten times. The chain recombines TRBV29-1 with TRBJ1-1; TRBD1 matches at 7 bases. After removal of 3 bases from V and 10 bases from J, the junction contained 8 bases not matched to a gene. Germline CDR1 SQVTM, CDR2 ANQGSEA. The CDR3 loop spans 12 amino acids. The CDR3 sequence is CSVDRQGVVAFF. CDR3 bases: TGCAGCGTTGACCGACAGGGAGTTGTAGCTTTCTTT.

This rearrangement joins TRBV6-5 to TRBJ1-1, with D perhaps TRBD1 (5 bases). The CDR3 covers 14 residues. Germline CDR1 reads MNHEY; CDR2 reads SVGAGI. V was trimmed by 6 bases and J by 4 bases, leaving 15 bases between them. DNA of the CDR3: TGTGCCAGCAGCGACTCGACAGTACCCACTGAAGCTTTCTTT. This gives the protein CASSDSTVPTEAFF.

This clonotype has just a few counts. The V gene is TRBV7-9, the J gene TRBJ2-5; a weak D match, TRBD1 (6 bases). CDR1 is SEHNR and CDR2 is FQNEAQ in the germline V gene (reference sequence). CDR3 length equals 15 residues. Trimming cost V 4 bases and J 4 bases, with 16 bases left between them. CDR3 nucleotide sequence: TGTGCCAGCAGCTCTCGAAGGGACATCCGAGAGACCCAGTACTTC. Translation gives CASSSRRDIRETQYF. The variable domain in full, completed from reference TRBV7-9 and TRBJ2-5, reads DTGVSQNPRHKITKRGQNVTFRCDPISEHNRLYWYRQTLGQGPEFLTYFQNEAQLEKSRLLSDRFSAERPKGSFSTLEIQRTEQGDSAMYLCASSSRRDIRETQYFGPGTRLLVL.

This clonotype has more than one count but fewer than ten. The CDR3 loop reads CASSQKDRGLTEAFF. The CDR3 bases are TGCGCCAGCAGCCAAAAGGACAGGGGGCTAACTGAAGCTTTCTTT. The chain has TRBV4-3 and TRBJ1-1; 11 bases are a match to TRBD1. In germline, CDR1 is LGHNA, CDR2 YSLEER. The CDR3 extends over 15 amino acids. The ends lost 2 bases at V and 5 bases at J; junction bases unmatched: 4.

The chain recombines TRBV7-9 with TRBJ1-2; D is unresolved. Germline V gene lookup returns CDR1 SEHNR and CDR2 FQNEAQ (reference sequence). V was pared by 0 bases and J by 8 bases, with 10 bases between. This CDR3 contains 13 residues. The chain's CDR3 is CASSLARRNGYTF. DNA for the CDR3: TGTGCCAGCAGCTTAGCGAGACGAAACGGCTACACCTTC.

The V call is TRBV9, the J call TRBJ2-1; D remains unclear. The V and J ends lost 3 bases and 6 bases respectively, with 16 bases between them. CDR1 and CDR2 (germline): SGDLS, YYNGEE. The CDR3 loop spans 15 amino acids. The DNA of the CDR3 is TGTGCCAGCAGCGCCACAGACGAATATGTCAATGAGCAGTTCTTC. As protein: CASSATDEYVNEQFF.

A note on this clonotype: One end of the junction is discordant with germline, which a read error may explain. The chain carries TRBV4-2 and TRBJ2-3, with D possibly being TRBD1 or TRBD2 (5 bases each). CDR3 length: 16 amino acids. The germline V gene has CDR1 LGHNA and CDR2 YNFKEQ. The CDR3 loop is CGSSPLAGTITDTQYF. The CDR3 coding sequence is TGTGGCAGCAGCCCCCTGGCCGGGACCATCACAGATACGCAGTATTTT.

The chain carries TRBV15 and TRBJ1-6, with a weak D call TRBD1 (5 bases). The CDR3 extends over 14 amino acids. Germline CDR1 and CDR2: LNHNV and YYDKDF (reference sequence). The germline V and J ends were trimmed by 5 bases and 5 bases, with 10 bases remaining between them. Here the CDR3 reads CATSRTSDNSPLHF. As DNA, the CDR3 is TGTGCCACCAGCCGGACATCAGATAATTCACCCCTCCACTTT.

This clonotype appeared a few times. This chain joins TRBV29-1 and TRBJ2-1; no firm D call. CDR3 size: 12 residues. The germline V and J ends were trimmed by 4 bases and 6 bases, with 10 bases remaining between them. The germline V gene has CDR1 SQVTM and CDR2 ANQGSEA. CDR3 nucleotide sequence: TGCAGCGTTGGATTACTTGGCAATGAGCAGTTCTTC. It codes for CSVGLLGNEQFF.

This clonotype was detected only a few times. This sequence joins TRBV7-2 and TRBJ2-7, with 9 bases identical to TRBD2. Germline CDR1 is SGHTA and CDR2 is FQGNSA. CDR3 size: 15 residues. V shed 6 bases and J 2 bases; nucleotides not matched to a gene: 8. CDR3 residues: CASRRTSGSPYEQYF. CDR3 bases: TGTGCCAGCAGACGTACTAGCGGGTCCCCCTACGAGCAGTACTTC.

CDR3 DNA sequence: TGCAGTGCTCACAGGGACCCGAACACCGGGGAGCTGTTTTTT. The encoded protein is CSAHRDPNTGELFF. The chain links TRBV20-1 to TRBJ2-2, with D perhaps TRBD1 (6 bases). V dropped 5 bases and J dropped 0 bases, with 10 bases sitting between them. The CDR3 runs 14 residues. Germline values: CDR1 DFQATT, CDR2 SNEGSKA (reference sequence).